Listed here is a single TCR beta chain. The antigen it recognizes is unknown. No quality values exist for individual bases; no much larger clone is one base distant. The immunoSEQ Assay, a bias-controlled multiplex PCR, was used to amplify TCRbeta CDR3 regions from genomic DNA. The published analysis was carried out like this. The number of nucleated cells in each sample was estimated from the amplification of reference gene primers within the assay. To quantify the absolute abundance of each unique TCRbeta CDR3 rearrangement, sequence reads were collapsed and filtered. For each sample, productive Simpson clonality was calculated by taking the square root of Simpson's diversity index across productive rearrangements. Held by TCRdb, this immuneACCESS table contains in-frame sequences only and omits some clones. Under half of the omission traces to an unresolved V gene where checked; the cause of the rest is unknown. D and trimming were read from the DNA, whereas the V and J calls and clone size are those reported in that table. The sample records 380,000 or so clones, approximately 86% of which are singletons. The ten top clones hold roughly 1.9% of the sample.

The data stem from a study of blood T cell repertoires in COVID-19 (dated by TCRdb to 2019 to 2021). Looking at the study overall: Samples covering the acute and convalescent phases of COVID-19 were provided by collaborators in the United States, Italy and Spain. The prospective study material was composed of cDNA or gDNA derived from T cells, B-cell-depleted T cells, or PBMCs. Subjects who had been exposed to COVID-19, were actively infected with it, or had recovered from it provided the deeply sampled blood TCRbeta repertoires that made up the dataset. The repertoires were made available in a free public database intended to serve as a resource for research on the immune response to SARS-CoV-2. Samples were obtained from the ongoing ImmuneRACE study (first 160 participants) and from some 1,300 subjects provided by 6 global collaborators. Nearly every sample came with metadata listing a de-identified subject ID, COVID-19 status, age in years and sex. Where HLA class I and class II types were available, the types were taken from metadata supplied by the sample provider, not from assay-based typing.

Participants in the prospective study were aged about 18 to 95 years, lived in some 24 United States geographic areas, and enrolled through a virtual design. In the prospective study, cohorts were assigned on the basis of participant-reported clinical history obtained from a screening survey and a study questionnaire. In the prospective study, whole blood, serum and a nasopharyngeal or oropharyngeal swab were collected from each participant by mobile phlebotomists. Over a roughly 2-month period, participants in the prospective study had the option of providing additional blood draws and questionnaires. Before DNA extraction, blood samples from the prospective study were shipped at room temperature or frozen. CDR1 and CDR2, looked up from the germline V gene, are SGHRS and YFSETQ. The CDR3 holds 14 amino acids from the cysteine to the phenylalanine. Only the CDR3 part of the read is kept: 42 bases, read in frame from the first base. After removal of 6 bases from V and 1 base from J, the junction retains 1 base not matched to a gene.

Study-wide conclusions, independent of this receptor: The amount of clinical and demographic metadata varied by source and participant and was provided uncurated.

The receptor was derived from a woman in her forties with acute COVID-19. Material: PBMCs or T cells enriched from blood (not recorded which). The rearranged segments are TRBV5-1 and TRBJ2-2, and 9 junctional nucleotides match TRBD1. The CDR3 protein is CASKTGGNTGELFF. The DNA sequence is TGCGCCAGCAAGACAGGGGGGAACACCGGGGAGCTGTTTTTT.